The rows below give T cell receptor beta chains drawn from one sample of a study of blood T cells in healthy people across ages. TCRdb ran MiXCR on the 5' RACE reads and lists one entry per CDR3 protein. Found here are some 800,000 distinct CDR3 sequences, roughly 25% of them singletons; the top ten hold approximately 4%. These data also featured in a second study, about T cells of mothers and their children.

Sequenced material: blood. The receptors shown here come from a boy younger than 18 in good health. CDR3s include the opening cysteine and the closing phenylalanine or tryptophan. Each record gives: D gene, clone size, V gene, J gene, CDR3 protein, CDR3 DNA. The D gene is left open where the match is weak. Expanded clones get a size class; other rows say once, few or many, or leave the size out.

D: -; size: few; V: TRBV4-3; J: TRBJ1-6; CDR3: CASSQTSGNNSPLHF; DNA: TGCGCCAGCAGCCAAACCTCCGGGAACAATTCACCCCTCCACTTT
D: TRBD2; size: few; V: TRBV27; J: TRBJ2-3; CDR3: CASRNRTSGRDTQYF; DNA: TGTGCCAGCAGAAATAGGACTAGCGGTCGGGATACGCAGTATTTT
D: -; size: -; V: TRBV28; J: TRBJ2-7; CDR3: CASQTDGSYEQYF; DNA: TGTGCCAGTCAGACAGACGGTTCCTACGAGCAGTACTTC
D: TRBD1; size: few; V: TRBV7-9; J: TRBJ1-1; CDR3: CASSLDPTGWNTEAFF; DNA: TGTGCCAGCAGCTTAGATCCGACAGGGTGGAACACTGAAGCTTTCTTT
D: -; size: few; V: TRBV29-1; J: TRBJ1-1; CDR3: CSVAQDPRGTEAFF; DNA: TGCAGCGTCGCACAGGACCCGAGGGGAACTGAAGCTTTCTTT
D: TRBD2; size: few; V: TRBV2; J: TRBJ2-2; CDR3: CASSIAGGTTGELFF; DNA: TGTGCCAGCAGTATAGCGGGAGGGACCACCGGGGAGCTGTTTTTT
D: -; size: -; V: TRBV12-3/TRBV12-4; J: TRBJ2-5; CDR3: CASSLGGGRRTQYF; DNA: TGTGCCAGCAGTTTGGGAGGGGGCAGGCGGACCCAGTACTTC
D: TRBD1; size: -; V: TRBV20-1; J: TRBJ2-5; CDR3: CSADRDRGPGTQYF; DNA: TGCAGTGCGGACCGGGACAGGGGTCCCGGGACCCAGTACTTC
D: -; size: -; V: TRBV28; J: TRBJ2-7; CDR3: CASNLARGSYEQYF; DNA: TGTGCCAGCAATCTCGCTCGGGGCTCATACGAGCAGTACTTC
D: -; size: -; V: TRBV20-1; J: TRBJ1-6; CDR3: CSAVTGGSSYNSPLHF; DNA: TGCAGTGCTGTTACGGGGGGTAGCTCCTATAATTCACCCCTCCACTTT
D: -; size: -; V: TRBV7-6; J: TRBJ2-5; CDR3: CASSPRRLETQYF; DNA: TGTGCCAGTAGCCCGAGACGATTGGAGACCCAGTACTTC
D: -; size: -; V: TRBV12-3/TRBV12-4; J: TRBJ1-3; CDR3: CASSLELNSGNTIYF; DNA: TGTGCCAGCAGTTTAGAGTTGAACTCTGGAAACACCATATATTTT
D: TRBD1; size: -; V: TRBV28; J: TRBJ2-7; CDR3: CASSSRGISYEQYF; DNA: TGTGCCAGCAGTTCCAGGGGGATTTCCTACGAGCAGTACTTC
D: -; size: -; V: TRBV12-3/TRBV12-4; J: TRBJ2-2; CDR3: CASSRITAGELFF; DNA: TGTGCCAGCAGTCGAATAACGGCCGGGGAGCTGTTTTTT
D: -; size: -; V: TRBV28; J: TRBJ2-7; CDR3: CASSKDDYEQYF; DNA: TGTGCCAGCAGTAAAGACGACTACGAGCAGTACTTC
D: TRBD1; size: -; V: TRBV15; J: TRBJ2-4; CDR3: CATSRSDRGHIQYF; DNA: TGTGCCACCAGCAGATCGGACAGGGGGCACATTCAGTACTTC
D: TRBD2; size: few; V: TRBV24-1; J: TRBJ2-1; CDR3: CATSGSGTRNNEQFF; DNA: TGTGCCACCAGCGGTAGCGGGACTCGAAACAATGAGCAGTTCTTC
D: -; size: few; V: TRBV20-1; J: TRBJ1-1; CDR3: CSAPLWNTEAFF; DNA: TGCAGTGCCCCTTTGTGGAACACTGAAGCTTTCTTT
D: -; size: -; V: TRBV5-1; J: TRBJ2-3; CDR3: CASSFPWGSTDTQYF; DNA: TGCGCCAGCAGCTTCCCGTGGGGCAGCACAGATACGCAGTATTTT
D: -; size: few; V: TRBV20-1; J: TRBJ2-5; CDR3: CSAHLPGLQETQYF; DNA: TGCAGTGCGCATCTCCCGGGACTCCAAGAGACCCAGTACTTC
D: TRBD2; size: -; V: TRBV7-2; J: TRBJ2-5; CDR3: CASSISGGPETQYF; DNA: TGTGCCAGCAGCATTAGCGGGGGGCCAGAGACCCAGTACTTC
D: -; size: -; V: TRBV5-1; J: TRBJ2-7; CDR3: CASSSDFSYEQYF; DNA: TGCGCCAGCAGCTCGGACTTCTCCTACGAGCAGTACTTC
D: TRBD1; size: -; V: TRBV7-9; J: TRBJ2-1; CDR3: CASSLAGTGSASEQFF; DNA: TGCGCCAGCAGCTTAGCCGGGACAGGGTCGGCTAGTGAGCAGTTCTTC
D: TRBD2; size: -; V: TRBV24-1; J: TRBJ2-2; CDR3: CATSEVGTSAGELFF; DNA: TGTGCCACCAGTGAGGTCGGGACTAGCGCGGGGGAGCTGTTTTTT
D: TRBD2; size: few; V: TRBV7-3; J: TRBJ2-1; CDR3: CASSSRLAGINEQFF; DNA: TGTGCCAGCAGCTCCCGACTAGCGGGAATCAATGAGCAGTTCTTC
D: TRBD2; size: -; V: TRBV20-1; J: TRBJ2-1; CDR3: CSAPKVGILAGEENEQFF; DNA: TGCAGTGCTCCCAAGGTTGGGATACTAGCGGGAGAAGAGAATGAGCAGTTCTTC
D: -; size: few; V: TRBV7-2; J: TRBJ1-2; CDR3: CASSPRFNYGYTF; DNA: TGTGCCAGCAGCCCCAGATTTAACTATGGCTACACCTTC
D: -; size: -; V: TRBV6-5; J: TRBJ2-3; CDR3: CASSYSGSTTHTQYF; DNA: TGTGCCAGCAGTTACTCAGGGAGTACTACCCATACGCAGTATTTT
D: TRBD1; size: -; V: TRBV11-1; J: TRBJ2-7; CDR3: CASSARQGIEQYF; DNA: TGTGCCAGCAGCGCTAGACAGGGGATCGAGCAGTACTTC
D: -; size: -; V: TRBV5-1; J: TRBJ2-3; CDR3: CASSFPFGQTTDTQYF; DNA: TGCGCCAGCAGCTTCCCCTTTGGACAGACAACAGATACGCAGTATTTT
D: -; size: -; V: TRBV5-1; J: TRBJ2-5; CDR3: CASSLLVMEAQYF; DNA: TGCGCCAGCAGCCTACTAGTTATGGAGGCCCAGTACTTC
D: -; size: -; V: TRBV3-1; J: TRBJ2-3; CDR3: CASSPEIGTQYF; DNA: TGTGCCAGCAGCCCCGAGATCGGTACGCAGTATTTT
D: TRBD2; size: few; V: TRBV4-3; J: TRBJ2-7; CDR3: CASSQAAGESYEQYF; DNA: TGCGCCAGCAGCCAAGCAGCGGGGGAGTCCTACGAGCAGTACTTC
D: -; size: many; V: TRBV18; J: TRBJ1-1; CDR3: CASSPLGVNTEAFF; DNA: TGTGCCAGCTCACCTCTAGGGGTGAACACTGAAGCTTTCTTT
D: TRBD1; size: -; V: TRBV7-2; J: TRBJ2-5; CDR3: CASSLADRVKETQYF; DNA: TGTGCCAGCAGCTTAGCGGACAGGGTGAAAGAGACCCAGTACTTC
D: -; size: -; V: TRBV29-1; J: TRBJ2-5; CDR3: CSVEDQGSAETQYF; DNA: TGCAGCGTTGAAGATCAAGGTAGCGCCGAGACCCAGTACTTC
D: TRBD1; size: many; V: TRBV12-3/TRBV12-4; J: TRBJ2-1; CDR3: CASSLTGGNEQFF; DNA: TGTGCCAGCAGCCTCACAGGGGGCAATGAGCAGTTCTTC
D: -; size: few; V: TRBV7-2; J: TRBJ1-1; CDR3: CASSFLQGPRTYF; DNA: TGTGCCAGCAGCTTTTTACAGGGCCCCCGTACTTATTTT
D: -; size: -; V: TRBV27; J: TRBJ1-5; CDR3: CASSLRGSAPDFSNQPQHF; DNA: TGTGCCAGCAGTTTACGGGGGTCCGCCCCAGATTTTAGCAATCAGCCCCAGCATTTT
D: -; size: few; V: TRBV15; J: TRBJ2-4; CDR3: CATSLRVGTGTIQYF; DNA: TGTGCCACCAGCCTAAGGGTGGGGACTGGAACCATTCAGTACTTC
D: -; size: -; V: TRBV7-8; J: TRBJ1-4; CDR3: CASSLALREEEKLFF; DNA: TGTGCCAGCAGCTTAGCGCTAAGGGAGGAAGAAAAACTGTTTTTT
D: TRBD2; size: few; V: TRBV6-1; J: TRBJ2-1; CDR3: CASDLAGRYNEQFF; DNA: TGTGCCTCCGACCTAGCGGGGAGGTACAATGAGCAGTTCTTC
D: TRBD2; size: -; V: TRBV29-1; J: TRBJ2-2; CDR3: CSVNSGSGTGELFF; DNA: TGCAGCGTTAATAGCGGGAGCGGTACCGGGGAGCTGTTTTTT
D: -; size: few; V: TRBV3-1; J: TRBJ2-7; CDR3: CASSQTDANQTEQYF; DNA: TGTGCCAGCAGCCAAACGGACGCCAACCAAACCGAGCAGTACTTC
D: -; size: few; V: TRBV29-1; J: TRBJ1-2; CDR3: CSVKSGTDWGYTF; DNA: TGCAGCGTGAAATCCGGGACGGACTGGGGCTACACCTTC
D: -; size: -; V: TRBV4-3; J: TRBJ1-2; CDR3: CASSLMTRGSYGYTF; DNA: TGCGCCAGCAGCCTGATGACAAGGGGGAGCTATGGCTACACCTTC
D: TRBD2; size: few; V: TRBV2; J: TRBJ2-7; CDR3: CASSGRTSGLYEQYF; DNA: TGTGCCAGCAGCGGCCGGACTAGCGGATTATACGAGCAGTACTTC
D: TRBD1; size: -; V: TRBV6-5; J: TRBJ1-1; CDR3: CASSYSLETGLFLTEAFF; DNA: TGTGCCAGCAGTTACTCGCTCGAGACAGGGTTATTTTTGACTGAAGCTTTCTTT
D: -; size: -; V: TRBV7-9; J: TRBJ2-7; CDR3: CASTTWGGAYEQYF; DNA: TGTGCCAGCACCACATGGGGCGGGGCCTACGAGCAGTACTTC
D: -; size: few; V: TRBV28; J: TRBJ2-7; CDR3: CASTAGGTPGSEQYF; DNA: TGTGCCAGCACCGCTGGAGGGACGCCGGGCTCCGAGCAGTACTTC
D: TRBD2; size: -; V: TRBV18; J: TRBJ2-7; CDR3: CASSPKRGGFYEQYF; DNA: TGTGCCAGCTCACCTAAACGGGGGGGTTTCTACGAGCAGTACTTC
D: -; size: -; V: TRBV4-3; J: TRBJ2-3; CDR3: CASSQMGGYTQYF; DNA: TGCGCCAGCAGCCAGATGGGGGGCTATACGCAGTATTTT
D: -; size: few; V: TRBV18; J: TRBJ2-1; CDR3: CASSPGDPWNEQFF; DNA: TGTGCCAGCTCACCAGGGGATCCATGGAATGAGCAGTTCTTC
D: TRBD1; size: few; V: TRBV6-5; J: TRBJ2-1; CDR3: CASSYAGTGRANEQFF; DNA: TGTGCCAGCAGTTACGCCGGGACAGGGAGGGCAAATGAGCAGTTCTTC